Each of the 4 T cell receptor beta chains below was sequenced from the same sample in a study of T cell changes during pregnancy in multiple sclerosis. Data came from immunoSEQ multiplex PCR; TCRdb stores just in-frame clones and leaves some out. Seen here are tens of thousands of clones, 85% to 95% observed once, and the top ten hold approximately 3%. This specimen was CD8+ T cells from peripheral blood mononuclear cells, taken in the third trimester of pregnancy. The receptors were sampled from a female donor in good health, enrolled as a control in a pregnancy study.

V is TRBV7-9 and J is TRBJ2-5, with TRBD1 identical over 7 bases. After removal of 3 bases from V and 2 bases from J, the junction contained 6 bases not matched to a gene. The CDR3 contains 15 residues. CDR1 and CDR2 (germline): SEHNR, FQNEAQ (reference sequence). The CDR3 bases are TGTGCCAGCAGCTTGGGGACAGATCAACAAGAGACCCAGTACTTC. Its translation is CASSLGTDQQETQYF.

The chain employs TRBV19 and TRBJ2-1; D unclear. The CDR3 length is 13 residues. V dropped 3 bases and J dropped 9 bases, with 12 bases sitting between them. From germline, CDR1 is LNHDA and CDR2 SQIVND (reference sequence). DNA of the CDR3: TGTGCCAGTAGTATTTCTGGTCCCAGTGAGCAGTTCTTC. This encodes CASSISGPSEQFF.

The chain joins TRBV14 to TRBJ1-2, with 10 bases matching TRBD1. The junction had 7 bases not matched to a gene; V was cut back by 1 base and J by 8 bases. The CDR3 extends over 15 amino acids. Looked up from germline, CDR1 is SGHDN and CDR2 is FVKESK. DNA for the CDR3: TGTGCCAGCAGCCAAGGACAGGGGGCGAGTTACGGCTACACCTTC. Protein product: CASSQGQGASYGYTF. The entire variable domain, with the rest obtained from reference TRBV14 and TRBJ1-2, is as follows: EAGVTQFPSHSVIEKGQTVTLRCDPISGHDNLYWYRRVMGKEIKFLLHFVKESKQDESGMPNNRFLAERTGGTYSTLKVQPAELEDSGVYFCASSQGQGASYGYTFGSGTRLTVV.

V and J are TRBV10-3 and TRBJ1-2; TRBD1 is a possible D gene (6 bases). Deletions cut 11 bases from V and 3 bases from J, with 13 bases between. The length of the CDR3 is 12 residues. Germline-derived CDR1 and CDR2 are ENHRY and SYGVKD. The CDR3 protein is CALHHRDYGYTF. CDR3 DNA: TGTGCCCTACACCACAGGGACTATGGCTACACCTTC.